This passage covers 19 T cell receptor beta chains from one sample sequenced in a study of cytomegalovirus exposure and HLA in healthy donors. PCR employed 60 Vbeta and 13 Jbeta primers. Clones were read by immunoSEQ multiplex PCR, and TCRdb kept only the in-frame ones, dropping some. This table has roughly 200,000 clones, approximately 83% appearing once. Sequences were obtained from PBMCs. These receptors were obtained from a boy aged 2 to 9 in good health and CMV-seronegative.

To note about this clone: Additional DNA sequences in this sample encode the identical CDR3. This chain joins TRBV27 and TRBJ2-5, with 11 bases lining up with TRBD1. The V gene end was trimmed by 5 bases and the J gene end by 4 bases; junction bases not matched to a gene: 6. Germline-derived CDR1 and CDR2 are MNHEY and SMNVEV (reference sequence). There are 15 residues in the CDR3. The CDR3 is CASSLGTGGRETQYF. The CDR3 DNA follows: TGTGCCAGCAGTCTTGGGACAGGGGGTAGAGAGACCCAGTACTTC.

This chain's CDR3 is CSAGGQGMDGYTF. CDR3 DNA sequence: TGCAGCGCAGGGGGACAGGGAATGGATGGCTACACCTTC. The rearrangement uses TRBV29-1 and TRBJ1-2, with TRBD1 matching 9 bases. Germline trimming cut 7 bases from V and 6 bases from J; bases unmatched to any gene: 9. This CDR3 has 13 residues. Per germline, CDR1 SQVTM and CDR2 ANQGSEA.

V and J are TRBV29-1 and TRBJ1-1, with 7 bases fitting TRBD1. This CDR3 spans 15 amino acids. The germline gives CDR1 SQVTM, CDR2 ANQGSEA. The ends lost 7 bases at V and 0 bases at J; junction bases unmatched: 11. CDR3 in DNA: TGCAGCGCCTGGGGGACAGAGGACTTGAACACTGAAGCTTTCTTT. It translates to CSAWGTEDLNTEAFF.

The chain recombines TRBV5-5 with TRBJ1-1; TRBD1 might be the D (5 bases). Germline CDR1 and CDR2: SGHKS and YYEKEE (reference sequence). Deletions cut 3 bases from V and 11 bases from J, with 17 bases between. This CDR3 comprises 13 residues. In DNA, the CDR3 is TGTGCCAGCAGCTCGATTACGGGGGATATGGCTTTCTTT. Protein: CASSSITGDMAFF.

CDR3 amino acids: CASSSRGAGLYEQYF. The CDR3 bases are TGTGCCAGCAGCTCACGCGGAGCGGGACTCTACGAGCAGTACTTC. V is TRBV5-6 and J is TRBJ2-7; 7 bases match TRBD2. This CDR3 contains 15 residues. Per germline, CDR1 SGHDT and CDR2 YYEEEE. The V and J ends lost 3 bases and 3 bases, in that order; junction bases with no gene match: 9. Looking up the rest from reference TRBV5-6 and TRBJ2-7 gives the full variable domain: DAGVTQSPTHLIKTRGQQVTLRCSPKSGHDTVSWYQQALGQGPQFIFQYYEEEERQRGNFPDRFSGHQFPNYSSELNVNALLLGDSALYLCASSSRGAGLYEQYFGPGTRLTVT.

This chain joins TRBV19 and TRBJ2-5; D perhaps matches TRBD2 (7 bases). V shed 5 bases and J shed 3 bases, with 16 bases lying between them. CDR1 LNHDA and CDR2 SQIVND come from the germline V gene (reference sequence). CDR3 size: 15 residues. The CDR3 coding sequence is TGTGCCAGTAGTGGGGCGGGGGCGGCTAAAGAGACCCAGTACTTC. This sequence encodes CASSGAGAAKETQYF.

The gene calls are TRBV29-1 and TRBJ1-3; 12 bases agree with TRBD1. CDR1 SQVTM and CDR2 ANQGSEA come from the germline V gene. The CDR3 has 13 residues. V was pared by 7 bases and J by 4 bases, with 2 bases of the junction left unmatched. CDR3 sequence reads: CSGGQGAGNTIYF. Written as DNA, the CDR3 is TGCAGCGGGGGACAGGGGGCCGGAAACACCATATATTTT.

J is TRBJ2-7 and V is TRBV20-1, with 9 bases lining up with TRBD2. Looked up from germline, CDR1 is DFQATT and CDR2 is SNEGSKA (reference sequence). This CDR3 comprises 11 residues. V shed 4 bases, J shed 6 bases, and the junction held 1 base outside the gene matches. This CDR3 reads CSATREGEQYF. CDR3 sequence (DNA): TGCAGTGCTACGCGGGAGGGCGAGCAGTACTTC.

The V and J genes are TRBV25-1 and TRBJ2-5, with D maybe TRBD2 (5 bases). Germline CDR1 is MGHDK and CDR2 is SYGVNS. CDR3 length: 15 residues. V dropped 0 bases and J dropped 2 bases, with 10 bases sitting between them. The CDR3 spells CASSEYSRGQETQYF. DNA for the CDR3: TGTGCCAGCAGTGAATATTCCCGGGGTCAAGAGACCCAGTACTTC.

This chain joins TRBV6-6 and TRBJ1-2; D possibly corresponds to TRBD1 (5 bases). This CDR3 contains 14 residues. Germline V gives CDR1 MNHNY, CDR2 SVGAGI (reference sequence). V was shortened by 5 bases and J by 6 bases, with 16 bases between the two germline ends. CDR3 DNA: TGTGCCAGCAGTGAGACAGACCGGTGGGATGGCTACACCTTC. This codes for CASSETDRWDGYTF.

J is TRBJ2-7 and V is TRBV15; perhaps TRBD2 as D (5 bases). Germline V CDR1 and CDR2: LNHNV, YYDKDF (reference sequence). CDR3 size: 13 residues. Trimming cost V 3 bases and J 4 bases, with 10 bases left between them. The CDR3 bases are TGTGCCACCAGCAGCCCTCTAGCTTACGAGCAGTACTTC. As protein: CATSSPLAYEQYF.

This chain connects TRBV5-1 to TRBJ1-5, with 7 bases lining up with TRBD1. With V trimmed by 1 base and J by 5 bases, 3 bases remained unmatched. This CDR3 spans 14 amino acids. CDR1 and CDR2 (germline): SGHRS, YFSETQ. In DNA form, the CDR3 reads TGCGCCAGCAGCTTGACAGGGGACGATCAGCCCCAGCATTTT. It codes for CASSLTGDDQPQHF.

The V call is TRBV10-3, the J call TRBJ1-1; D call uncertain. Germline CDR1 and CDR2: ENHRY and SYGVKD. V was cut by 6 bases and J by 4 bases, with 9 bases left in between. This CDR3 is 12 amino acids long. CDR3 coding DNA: TGTGCCATCAGGGAATCAGGCACTGAAGCTTTCTTT. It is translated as CAIRESGTEAFF.

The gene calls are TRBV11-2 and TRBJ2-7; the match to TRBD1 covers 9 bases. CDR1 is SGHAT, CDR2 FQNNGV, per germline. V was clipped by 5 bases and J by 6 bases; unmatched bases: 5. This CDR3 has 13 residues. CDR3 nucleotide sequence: TGTGCCAGCAGCCCCCCGGACAGGGGCGAGCAGTACTTC. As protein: CASSPPDRGEQYF.

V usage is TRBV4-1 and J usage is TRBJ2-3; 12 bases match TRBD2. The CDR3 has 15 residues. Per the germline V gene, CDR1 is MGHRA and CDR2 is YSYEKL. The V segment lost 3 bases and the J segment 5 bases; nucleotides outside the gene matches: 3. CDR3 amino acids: CASSQGLAGGDTQYF. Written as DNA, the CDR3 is TGCGCCAGCAGCCAGGGACTAGCGGGTGGAGATACGCAGTATTTT.

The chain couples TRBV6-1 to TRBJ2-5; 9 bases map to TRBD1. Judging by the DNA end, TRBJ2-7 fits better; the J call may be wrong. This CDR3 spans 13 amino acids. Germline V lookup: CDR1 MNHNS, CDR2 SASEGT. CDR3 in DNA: TGTGCCAGCAGGTGGACAGGGGTATACGAGCAGTACTTC. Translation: CASRWTGVYEQYF.

CDR3 sequence reads: CASSPRDRYYGYTF. CDR3 coding DNA: TGTGCCAGCAGCCCCCGGGACAGATACTATGGCTACACCTTC. This rearrangement joins TRBV7-9 to TRBJ1-2; TRBD1 agrees at 7 bases. The germline CDR1 and CDR2 sequences are SEHNR and FQNEAQ (reference sequence). The junction had 6 bases not matched to a gene; V was cut back by 5 bases and J by 3 bases. The CDR3 is made up of 14 amino acids.

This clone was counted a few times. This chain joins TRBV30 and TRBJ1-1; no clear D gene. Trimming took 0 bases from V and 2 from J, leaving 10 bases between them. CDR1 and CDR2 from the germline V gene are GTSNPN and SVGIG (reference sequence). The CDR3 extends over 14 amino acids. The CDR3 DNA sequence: TGTGCCTGGAGTGTACAGCTCATCAACACTGAAGCTTTCTTT. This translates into CAWSVQLINTEAFF.

CDR3 loop: CASSQEGQGKGEKLFF. The DNA of the CDR3 is TGTGCCAGCAGCCAAGAGGGTCAGGGAAAAGGGGAAAAACTGTTTTTT. The gene calls are TRBV4-2 and TRBJ1-4, with D perhaps TRBD1 (5 bases). The CDR3 is made up of 16 amino acids. Per germline, CDR1 LGHNA and CDR2 YNFKEQ. V shed 0 bases and J shed 8 bases, with 16 bases lying between them.